One sample yielded the 8 T cell receptor beta chains listed below, sequenced in a study of blood T cell repertoires in COVID-19. Sequenced by immunoSEQ multiplex PCR; TCRdb stores in-frame clones only, minus some. The table shows roughly 80,000 clones, with 88% occurring only once. Sequencing input: peripheral blood. All receptors derive from an elderly woman with acute or convalescent COVID-19.

In this sample, this clone turned up a few times. This chain connects TRBV5-1 to TRBJ1-2, with TRBD1 as a possible D gene (6 bases). The V gene's germline CDR1 is SGHRS and CDR2 YFSETQ. Trimming removed 2 bases from V and 7 bases from J, with 9 bases in between. The CDR3 extends over 12 amino acids. The chain's CDR3 is CASSFTGSGYTF. The CDR3 DNA is TGCGCCAGCAGCTTCACAGGGTCTGGCTACACCTTC.

This clone is medium-sized in the sample. The gene calls are TRBV18 and TRBJ2-7, with TRBD2 matching 7 bases. The junction had 4 bases not matched to a gene; V was cut back by 3 bases and J by 2 bases. The CDR3 is 14 residues long. Germline loops: CDR1 KGHSH, CDR2 LQKENI. The CDR3 region has the DNA TGTGCCAGCTCACCTCAGGGACTACCCTACGAGCAGTACTTC. Translation: CASSPQGLPYEQYF.

The V and J genes are TRBV5-1 and TRBJ1-6; 7 bases are a match to TRBD1. The CDR3 is 16 residues long. The V gene's germline CDR1 is SGHRS and CDR2 YFSETQ. Germline trimming cut 1 base from V and 6 bases from J; bases unmatched to any gene: 7. This CDR3 is CASSLSGDSLNSPLHF. DNA for the CDR3: TGCGCCAGCAGCTTGAGTGGGGACAGCCTTAATTCACCCCTCCACTTT.

This chain uses TRBV19 with TRBJ1-2, with D possibly being TRBD1 (5 bases). This CDR3 region has 16 residues. V was clipped by 1 base and J by 6 bases, with 18 bases between them. CDR1 and CDR2 from the germline V gene are LNHDA and SQIVND (reference sequence). The CDR3 DNA sequence: TGTGCCAGTAGTATAGCCCTCGGGGCCCGGAGGGATGGCTACACCTTC. It translates to CASSIALGARRDGYTF.

The chain recombines TRBV7-2 with TRBJ2-7; D possibly corresponds to TRBD2 (5 bases). CDR1 is SGHTA and CDR2 is FQGNSA in the germline V gene. Trimming left V 2 bases short and J 5 bases short, with 13 bases between. This CDR3 has 14 residues. The CDR3 nucleotides read TGTGCCAGCAGCTTAATGGGGAGTAACGACGAGCAGTACTTC. This gives the protein CASSLMGSNDEQYF.

The chain employs TRBV7-2 and TRBJ1-6, with TRBD1 as a possible D gene (6 bases). The CDR3 spans 16 residues. Germline V gene sequence: CDR1 SGHTA, CDR2 FQGNSA. The ends were cut back, 5 bases at V and 8 bases at J, with 19 bases in the middle. The CDR3 protein is CASSLTGQGQYSPLHF. The CDR3 bases are TGTGCCAGCAGCCTTACAGGGCAGGGGCAATATTCACCCCTCCACTTT.

The CDR3 DNA reads TGTGCCAGCATGGGAGCGGGAGGTCCTCATACTCGCACAGATACGCAGTATTTT. Protein: CASMGAGGPHTRTDTQYF. This sequence joins TRBV2 and TRBJ2-3, with 9 nucleotides matching TRBD2. This CDR3 is built from 18 residues. Looked up from germline, CDR1 is SNHLY and CDR2 is FYNNEI. V shed 7 bases and J 1 base; nucleotides not matched to a gene: 15. Drawing the rest from reference TRBV2 and TRBJ2-3, the complete variable domain is EPEVTQTPSHQVTQMGQEVILRCVPISNHLYFYWYRQILGQKVEFLVSFYNNEISEKSEIFDDQFSVERPDGSNFTLKIRSTKLEDSAMYFCASMGAGGPHTRTDTQYFGPGTRLTVL.

This chain links TRBV9 with TRBJ2-3; 16 bases are shared with TRBD2. Per germline, CDR1 SGDLS and CDR2 YYNGEE. CDR3 length: 20 amino acids. J was trimmed by 5 bases and V by 0 bases; bases with no gene match: 12. The CDR3 nucleotides read TGTGCCAGCAGCGTAGCCCCTTCCGGGACTAGCGGGAGGGCCAGAGATACGCAGTATTTT. It encodes CASSVAPSGTSGRARDTQYF.